The sequence of this TCR beta chain was determined in a study of graft-versus-host responses after intestinal transplantation. At the level of the study: Every one of the recipients received anti-thymocyte globulin induction and afterwards took tacrolimus and steroids for around 3 years.

Clones were sequenced by immunoSEQ multiplex PCR, and TCRdb holds only the in-frame ones, with some missing. The sample has tens of thousands of clones, more than 80% seen once. Concerning this clone itself: The antigen remains undetermined.

Study results and limitations: GvH clones detected in recipient marrow included some appearing first in ileum or blood. HvG clone declines early post-transplant were associated with peak circulating GvH levels.

The source of this sequence is a human donor who received an intestinal transplant. This sample comprised unstimulated CD8+ T cells sorted from spleen or lymph node cells, obtained before intestinal transplant.

The CDR3 coding sequence is TGTGCCAGCAGTTACTCCTCTAGTGGGACAGATACGCAGTATTTT. Residues: CASSYSSSGTDTQYF. V usage is TRBV6-5 and J usage is TRBJ2-3; unclear D gene. Germline V gene sequence: CDR1 MNHEY, CDR2 SVGAGI. Trimming cost V 0 bases and J 3 bases, with 10 bases left between them. This CDR3 comprises 15 residues.